Listed below are T cell receptor beta chains from one sample, sequenced in a study of T-cell reconstitution after alpha-beta-depleted transplantation in children. TCRdb fed the PCR reads into MiXCR, producing one record per CDR3 protein. Counted here are roughly 340,000 distinct CDR3 sequences, about 16% occurring once; the ten biggest clones make up around two fifths. The specimen was PBMCs, mostly from graft donor cells, collected 360 days after TCRalphabeta/CD19-depleted stem cell transplant. The receptors here all came from a male patient aged 2-15 years who had a stem cell transplant for acute lymphoblastic leukemia, so the T cells may come from the graft donor. Each CDR3 is given with its conserved first and last residue. Each record gives: V gene, J gene, clone size, D gene, CDR3 protein, CDR3 DNA. The D gene is left open where the match is weak. Part of the rows lack a size; the others show once, few, many or a class for expanded clones.

>TRBV4-2|TRBJ2-1|.|TRBD2
CASSQENSPLMGGSTINEQFF
TGTGCCAGCAGCCAAGAAAATTCCCCTCTAATGGGCGGGAGTACGATCAATGAGCAGTTCTTC
>TRBV20-1|TRBJ2-3|few|TRBD2
CSAWEVAGESDTQYF
TGCAGTGCTTGGGAGGTAGCGGGAGAATCAGATACGCAGTATTTT
>TRBV12-3/TRBV12-4|TRBJ2-2|few|TRBD2
CASSLLLAGASTGELFF
TGTGCCAGCAGTTTATTACTAGCGGGAGCTTCCACCGGGGAGCTGTTTTTT
>TRBV29-1|TRBJ2-1|many|.
CSVGTLRDGEQFF
TGCAGCGTTGGGACTCTGCGGGACGGTGAGCAGTTCTTC
>TRBV7-9|TRBJ2-7|few|.
CASSSGTVLYEQYF
TGTGCCAGCAGCTCCGGGACCGTTTTGTACGAGCAGTACTTC
>TRBV20-1|TRBJ2-7|.|.
CSARSGAGIGSYEQYF
TGCAGTGCTAGGTCCGGGGCGGGAATAGGCTCCTACGAGCAGTACTTC
>TRBV6-2/TRBV6-3|TRBJ2-5|.|.
CATGGLARETQYF
TGTGCCACCGGGGGGCTAGCGAGGGAGACCCAGTACTTC
>TRBV5-6|TRBJ2-7|.|.
CASSAATETYEQYF
TGTGCCAGCAGCGCGGCGACAGAGACCTACGAGCAGTACTTC
>TRBV14|TRBJ2-3|.|TRBD1
CASSLRPGQGTDTQYF
TGTGCCAGCAGCCTTCGTCCGGGACAGGGAACGGATACGCAGTATTTT
>TRBV20-1|TRBJ2-3|.|TRBD2
CSVGRETDTQYF
TGCAGTGTCGGGAGGGAAACAGATACGCAGTATTTT
>TRBV11-2|TRBJ2-5|.|TRBD2
CASSSGLARDRQETQYF
TGTGCCAGCAGCTCCGGACTAGCGCGAGACCGTCAAGAGACCCAGTACTTC
>TRBV4-3|TRBJ2-6|few|.
CASSQDSSDVLTF
TGCGCCAGCAGCCAAGATTCCTCCGACGTCCTGACTTTC
>TRBV29-1|TRBJ2-7|few|.
CSVAPRFNDEQYF
TGCAGCGTTGCTCCCCGGTTCAACGACGAGCAGTACTTC
>TRBV27|TRBJ2-1|many|TRBD2
CATGLAGGFLGNEQFF
TGTGCCACCGGACTAGCGGGAGGGTTTTTGGGCAATGAGCAGTTCTTC
>TRBV12-3/TRBV12-4|TRBJ1-5|.|.
CASSLNMVRQPQHF
TGTGCCAGCAGTTTAAATATGGTCAGGCAGCCCCAGCATTTT
>TRBV9|TRBJ2-3|few|.
CASSVGPQGPDTQYF
TGTGCCAGCAGCGTAGGCCCCCAGGGACCAGATACGCAGTATTTT
>TRBV7-3|TRBJ1-6|.|TRBD1
CASSRSGQGNSPLHF
TGTGCCAGCAGCCGCAGTGGACAGGGAAATTCACCCCTCCACTTT
>TRBV10-3|TRBJ2-1|.|TRBD2
CATRETSGRTNEQFF
TGTGCCACCAGAGAAACTAGCGGGAGGACTAATGAGCAGTTCTTC
>TRBV12-3/TRBV12-4|TRBJ2-2|many|.
CASSFLGNTGELFF
TGTGCCAGCAGTTTTTTGGGTAACACCGGGGAGCTGTTTTTT
>TRBV11-1|TRBJ2-1|few|.
CASSEGPPNNEQFF
TGTGCCAGCAGCGAGGGACCTCCGAACAATGAGCAGTTCTTC
>TRBV28|TRBJ2-7|.|.
CASSFLNEQYF
TGTGCCAGCAGTTTCCTCAACGAGCAGTACTTC
>TRBV20-1|TRBJ2-1|.|TRBD2
CSAYTSGYQFF
TGCAGTGCCTATACTAGCGGGTACCAGTTCTTC
>TRBV3-1|TRBJ2-1|many|TRBD2
CASSQRTSGYNEQFF
TGTGCCAGCAGCCAACGGACTAGCGGTTACAATGAGCAGTTCTTC
>TRBV29-1|TRBJ2-5|.|.
CSVWPVSYQETQYF
TGCAGCGTTTGGCCCGTGAGCTACCAAGAGACCCAGTACTTC
>TRBV12-3/TRBV12-4|TRBJ2-7|many|TRBD1
CASSAPGTGHYEQYF
TGTGCCAGCAGTGCTCCCGGGACAGGGCACTACGAGCAGTACTTC
>TRBV7-8|TRBJ2-5|.|.
CASSSLSASETQYF
TGTGCCAGCAGCTCCTTGAGTGCTTCGGAGACCCAGTACTTC
>TRBV5-1|TRBJ2-7|few|TRBD1
CASSPPLGTGGHEQYF
TGCGCCAGCAGCCCCCCTCTCGGGACAGGGGGCCACGAGCAGTACTTC
>TRBV27|TRBJ2-7|few|TRBD2
CASRHLTSGYEQYF
TGTGCCAGCAGGCATCTTACTAGCGGCTACGAGCAGTACTTC